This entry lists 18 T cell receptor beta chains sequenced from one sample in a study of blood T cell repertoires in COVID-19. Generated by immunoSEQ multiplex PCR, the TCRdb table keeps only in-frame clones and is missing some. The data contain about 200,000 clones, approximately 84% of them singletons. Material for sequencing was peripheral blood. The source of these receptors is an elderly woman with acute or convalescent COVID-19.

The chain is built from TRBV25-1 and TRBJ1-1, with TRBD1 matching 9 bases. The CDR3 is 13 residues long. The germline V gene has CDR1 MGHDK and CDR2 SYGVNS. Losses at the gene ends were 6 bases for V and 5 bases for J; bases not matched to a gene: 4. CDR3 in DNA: TGTGCCAGCAGAGGACAGGGGAGGACTGAAGCTTTCTTT. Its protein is CASRGQGRTEAFF.

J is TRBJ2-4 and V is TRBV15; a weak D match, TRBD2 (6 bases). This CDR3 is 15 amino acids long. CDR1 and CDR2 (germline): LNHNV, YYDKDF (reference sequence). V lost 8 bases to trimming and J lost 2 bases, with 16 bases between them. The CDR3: CATRGPGETKNIQYF. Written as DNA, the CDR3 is TGTGCCACCCGCGGACCGGGAGAAACCAAAAACATTCAGTACTTC.

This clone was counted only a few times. This chain's CDR3 is CASSWDTNYGYTF. DNA for the CDR3: TGTGCCAGCAGCTGGGACACTAACTATGGCTACACCTTC. The J gene is TRBJ1-2, the V gene TRBV7-2; D is perhaps TRBD1 (6 bases). There are 13 residues in the CDR3. Trimming pared 4 bases from V and 0 bases from J, leaving 6 bases between. Germline V gene data show CDR1 as SGHTA and CDR2 as FQGNSA.

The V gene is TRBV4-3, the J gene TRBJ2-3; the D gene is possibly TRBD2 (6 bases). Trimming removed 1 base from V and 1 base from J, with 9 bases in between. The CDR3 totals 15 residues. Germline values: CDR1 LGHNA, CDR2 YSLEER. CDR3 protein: CASSQAGARTDTQYF. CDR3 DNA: TGCGCCAGCAGCCAAGCGGGAGCCCGCACAGATACGCAGTATTTT.

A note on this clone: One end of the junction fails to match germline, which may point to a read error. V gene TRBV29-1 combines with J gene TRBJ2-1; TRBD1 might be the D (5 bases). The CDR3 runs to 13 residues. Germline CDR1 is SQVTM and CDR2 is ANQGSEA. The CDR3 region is CSAHRISDNEQFF. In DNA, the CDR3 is TGCAGCGCCCACAGGATCTCCGACAATGAGCAGTTCTTC.

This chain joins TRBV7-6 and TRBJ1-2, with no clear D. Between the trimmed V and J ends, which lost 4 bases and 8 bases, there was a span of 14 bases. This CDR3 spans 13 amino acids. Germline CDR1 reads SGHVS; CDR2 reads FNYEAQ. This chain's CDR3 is CASSSAWAGGYTF. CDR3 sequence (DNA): TGTGCCAGCAGCTCGGCGTGGGCTGGCGGCTACACCTTC.

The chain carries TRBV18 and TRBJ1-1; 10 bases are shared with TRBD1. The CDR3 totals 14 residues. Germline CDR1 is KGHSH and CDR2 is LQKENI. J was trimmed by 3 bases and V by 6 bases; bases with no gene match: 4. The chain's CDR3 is CASSGQGIDTEAFF. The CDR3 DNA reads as TGTGCCAGCTCGGGACAGGGGATCGACACTGAAGCTTTCTTT.

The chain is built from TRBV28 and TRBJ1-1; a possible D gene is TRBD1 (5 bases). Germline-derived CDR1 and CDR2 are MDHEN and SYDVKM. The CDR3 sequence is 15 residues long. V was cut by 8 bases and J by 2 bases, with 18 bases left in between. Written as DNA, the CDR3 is TGTGCCAGCTCCTCGGATTGGACAAGAAACACTGAAGCTTTCTTT. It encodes CASSSDWTRNTEAFF. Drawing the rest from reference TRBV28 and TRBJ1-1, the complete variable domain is DVKVTQSSRYLVKRTGEKVFLECVQDMDHENMFWYRQDPGLGLRLIYFSYDVKMKEKGDIPEGYSVSREKKERFSLILESASTNQTSMYLCASSSDWTRNTEAFFGQGTRLTVV.

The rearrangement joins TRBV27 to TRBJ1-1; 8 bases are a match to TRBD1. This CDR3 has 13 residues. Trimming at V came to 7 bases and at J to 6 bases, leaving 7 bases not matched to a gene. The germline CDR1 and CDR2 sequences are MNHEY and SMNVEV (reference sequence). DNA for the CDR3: TGTGCCAGCAAGCGACAGGGGACTTCTGAAGCTTTCTTT. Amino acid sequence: CASKRQGTSEAFF.

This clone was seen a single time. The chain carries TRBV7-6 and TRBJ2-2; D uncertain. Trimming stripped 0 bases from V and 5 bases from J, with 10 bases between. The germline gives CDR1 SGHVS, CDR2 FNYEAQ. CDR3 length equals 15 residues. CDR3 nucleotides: TGTGCCAGCAGCTTAGCCGATCCACGGACCGGGGAGCTGTTTTTT. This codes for CASSLADPRTGELFF.

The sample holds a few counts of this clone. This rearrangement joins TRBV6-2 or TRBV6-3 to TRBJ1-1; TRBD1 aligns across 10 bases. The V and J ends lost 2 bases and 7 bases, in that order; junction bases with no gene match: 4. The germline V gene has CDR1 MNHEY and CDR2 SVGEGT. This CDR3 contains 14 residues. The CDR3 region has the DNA TGTGCCAGCAGTTACGGGACAGGGGTTGTTGAAGCTTTCTTT. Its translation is CASSYGTGVVEAFF.

The CDR3 here is CASKGTSGSSYEQFF. The CDR3 DNA is TGTGCCAGTAAGGGCACTAGCGGGAGTTCCTATGAGCAGTTCTTC. The chain employs TRBV19 and TRBJ2-1, with TRBD2 matching 11 bases. The CDR3 is 15 residues long. Losses at the gene ends were 7 bases for V and 8 bases for J; bases not matched to a gene: 10. CDR1 and CDR2 (germline): LNHDA, SQIVND (reference sequence).

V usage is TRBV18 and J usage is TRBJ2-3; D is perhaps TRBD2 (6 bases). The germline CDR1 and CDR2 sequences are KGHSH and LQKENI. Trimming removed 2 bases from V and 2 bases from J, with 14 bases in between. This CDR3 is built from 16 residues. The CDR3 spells CASSPIADTLTDTQYF. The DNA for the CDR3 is TGTGCCAGCTCACCAATAGCGGATACCCTCACAGATACGCAGTATTTT. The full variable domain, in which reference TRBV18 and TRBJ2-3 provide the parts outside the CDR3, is NAGVMQNPRHLVRRRGQEARLRCSPMKGHSHVYWYRQLPEEGLKFMVYLQKENIIDESGMPKERFSAEFPKEGPSILRIQQVVRGDSAAYFCASSPIADTLTDTQYFGPGTRLTVL.

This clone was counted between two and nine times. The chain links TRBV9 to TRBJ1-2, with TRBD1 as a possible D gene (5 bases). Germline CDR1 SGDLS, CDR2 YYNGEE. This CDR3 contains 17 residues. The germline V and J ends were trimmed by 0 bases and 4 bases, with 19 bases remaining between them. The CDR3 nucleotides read TGTGCCAGCAGCGTAGGGGGCGCAGCGGGCCCCTCCTATGGCTACACCTTC. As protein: CASSVGGAAGPSYGYTF.

CDR3 in amino acids: CASSFSRARANSPLHF. The CDR3 nucleotides read TGTGCCAGCAGCTTTAGTCGAGCCAGGGCCAATTCACCCCTCCACTTT. V usage is TRBV5-8 and J usage is TRBJ1-6; tentatively, D is TRBD1 (5 bases). The germline CDR1 and CDR2 sequences are SGHTS and YDEGEE. V was clipped by 2 bases and J by 7 bases, with 16 bases between them. The CDR3 totals 16 residues.

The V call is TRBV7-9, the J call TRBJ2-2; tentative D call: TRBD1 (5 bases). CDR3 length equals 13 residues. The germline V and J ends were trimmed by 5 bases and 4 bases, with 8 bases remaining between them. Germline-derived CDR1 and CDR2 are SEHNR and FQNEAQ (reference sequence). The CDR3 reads CASSRDSTGELFF. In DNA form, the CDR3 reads TGTGCCAGCAGCCGCGACAGCACCGGGGAGCTGTTTTTT.

The CDR3 sequence: CASSWTLAIQYF. The CDR3 DNA sequence: TGTGCCAGCAGCTGGACACTAGCCATTCAGTACTTC. V usage is TRBV2 and J usage is TRBJ2-4, with D possibly being TRBD2 (6 bases). The CDR3 totals 12 residues. Germline lookup yields CDR1 SNHLY and CDR2 FYNNEI. Between the trimmed V and J ends, which lost 6 bases and 9 bases, there was a span of 12 bases. The variable domain in full, completed from reference TRBV2 and TRBJ2-4, reads EPEVTQTPSHQVTQMGQEVILRCVPISNHLYFYWYRQILGQKVEFLVSFYNNEISEKSEIFDDQFSVERPDGSNFTLKIRSTKLEDSAMYFCASSWTLAIQYFGAGTRLSVL.

The chain's CDR3 is CASSLVSGVGQPQHF. DNA for the CDR3: TGTGCCAGCAGCTTAGTTTCGGGGGTTGGTCAGCCCCAGCATTTT. The gene calls are TRBV7-2 and TRBJ1-5, with D possibly matching TRBD1 (5 bases). The germline V and J ends were trimmed by 1 base and 6 bases, with 13 bases remaining between them. CDR1 SGHTA and CDR2 FQGNSA come from the germline V gene. The CDR3 consists of 15 residues.